Following are 15 T cell receptor beta chains from one sample sequenced in a study of vaccination and CD4 T cells after COVID-19 (dated by TCRdb to the early 2020s). Their cognate antigens are unknown. Sample treatment or condition, as interpreted from the label and publication: roughly 10-day PBMC culture with coronavirus spike peptide pools or control peptides (ViraFEST assay). The receptor library was made with PCR. TCRdb records Illumina iSeq 100 as the sequencer. At the Johns Hopkins FTIC core, DNA from the cultured CD4+ T cells underwent TCR sequencing with the Oncomine TCR Beta short-read assay. TCRdb reprocessing: public reads trimmed at Q25 with fastp, clones called with MiXCR, in-frame beta chains kept. Each CDR3 protein gets just one entry, which takes the most common genes and DNA from the rows behind it. This sample lists around 15,000 distinct CDR3 sequences; about 59% were detected once. 15% to 20% of the sample goes to the ten largest clones.

Sequenced here: CD4+ T cells from blood, cultured in vitro, sampled before SARS-CoV-2 vaccination. The receptors here all came from a human donor who had recovered from COVID-19.

The V call is TRBV27, the J call TRBJ2-5; 9 positions agree with TRBD1. Germline V gene lookup returns CDR1 MNHEY and CDR2 SMNVEV (reference sequence). V shed 3 bases and J 4 bases; nucleotides not matched to a gene: 6. CDR3 length: 15 amino acids. This CDR3 reads CASSFLGQGGETQYF. Written as DNA, the CDR3 is TGTGCCAGCAGTTTCTTGGGACAGGGTGGAGAGACCCAGTACTTC.

This chain connects TRBV10-3 to TRBJ2-2, with D tentatively TRBD1 (6 bases). The V end lost 0 bases, the J end lost 1 base, and 9 bases lay between the germline ends. Germline V gene lookup returns CDR1 ENHRY and CDR2 SYGVKD. The CDR3 has 16 amino acids. The CDR3 here is CAISESPGQNTGELFF. The CDR3 DNA reads as TGTGCCATCAGTGAGTCTCCGGGACAGAACACCGGGGAGCTGTTTTTT.

The chain recombines TRBV7-2 with TRBJ2-5; TRBD2 might be the D (6 bases). V was pared by 2 bases and J by 3 bases, with 19 bases between. This CDR3 spans 17 amino acids. Germline V gene data show CDR1 as SGHTA and CDR2 as FQGNSA. The CDR3, as DNA: TGTGCCAGCAGCTTAAGGGTTCGGGCTAGCGAGAAAGAGACCCAGTACTTC. Translated: CASSLRVRASEKETQYF.

Only a few counts were recorded for this clonotype. The gene calls are TRBV7-8 and TRBJ1-5; TRBD1 matches 9 bases. The CDR3 is 18 amino acids. Germline assignment: CDR1 SGHVS and CDR2 FQNEAQ. The junction had 11 bases not matched to a gene; V was cut back by 5 bases and J by 0 bases. CDR3 residues: CASSIRDRASYSNQPQHF. The CDR3 nucleotides read TGTGCCAGCAGCATCCGGGACAGGGCCTCTTATAGCAATCAGCCCCAGCATTTT.

The chain carries TRBV7-2 and TRBJ2-7, with 7 positions matching TRBD2. Germline trimming cut 1 base from V and 3 bases from J; bases unmatched to any gene: 6. Looked up from germline, CDR1 is SGHTA and CDR2 is FQGNSA. The CDR3 consists of 15 residues. The CDR3 DNA reads TGTGCCAGCAGCTTAGGATCGGGACTAATCTACGAGCAGTACTTC. It yields the protein CASSLGSGLIYEQYF.

The CDR3 spells CASSPLSDTQYF. The CDR3 DNA follows: TGTGCCAGCAGTCCCCTCTCAGATACGCAGTATTTT. The chain employs TRBV28 and TRBJ2-3; D is unresolved. CDR1 is MDHEN, CDR2 SYDVKM, per germline. This CDR3 is built from 12 residues. Trimming removed 5 bases at V and 4 bases at J, with 7 bases between.

The gene calls are TRBV15 and TRBJ1-4; 8 positions match TRBD1. Germline-derived CDR1 and CDR2 are LNHNV and YYDKDF (reference sequence). V was pared by 0 bases and J by 6 bases, with 6 bases of the junction left unmatched. The CDR3 runs to 16 residues. In nucleotides, the CDR3 is TGTGCCACCAGCAGAGATTCCGGGACAGGTTATGAAAAACTGTTTTTT. This encodes CATSRDSGTGYEKLFF. Filled out from reference TRBV15 and TRBJ1-4, the complete variable domain reads DAMVIQNPRYQVTQFGKPVTLSCSQTLNHNVMYWYQQKSSQAPKLLFHYYDKDFNNEADTPDNFQSRRPNTSFCFLDIRSPGLGDTAMYLCATSRDSGTGYEKLFFGSGTQLSVL.

V gene TRBV6-1 combines with J gene TRBJ2-1, with D possibly TRBD2 on 6 matching bases. CDR3 length: 15 amino acids. The germline CDR1 and CDR2 sequences are MNHNS and SASEGT. V was clipped by 6 bases and J by 1 base, with 13 bases between them. The chain's CDR3 is CASRWDWRSYNEQFF. As DNA, the CDR3 is TGTGCCAGCAGGTGGGACTGGAGGTCCTACAATGAGCAGTTCTTC.

This clonotype has a handful of counts. This sequence joins TRBV11-2 and TRBJ2-3, with 8 bases lining up with TRBD1. V trimming: 5 bases; J trimming: 2 bases; junction bases outside the gene matches: 12. CDR3 length: 17 residues. The V gene's germline CDR1 is SGHAT and CDR2 FQNNGV. The CDR3 DNA reads TGTGCCAGCAGCCCCCGGACAGGGCTAACCTCCACAGATACGCAGTATTTT. It is translated as CASSPRTGLTSTDTQYF. The whole variable domain, remainder taken from reference TRBV11-2 and TRBJ2-3, is EAGVAQSPRYKIIEKRQSVAFWCNPISGHATLYWYQQILGQGPKLLIQFQNNGVVDDSQLPKDRFSAERLKGVDSTLKIQPAKLEDSAVYLCASSPRTGLTSTDTQYFGPGTRLTVL.

The genes are TRBV6-1 and TRBJ1-2; 9 bases line up with TRBD1. The CDR3 extends over 15 amino acids. The germline V gene encodes CDR1 MNHNS and CDR2 SASEGT. With 5 bases clipped from V and 1 base from J, the junction kept 5 bases outside the gene matches. In DNA, the CDR3 is TGTGCCAGCAGTCTGACAGGGGGAGTTAACTATGGCTACACCTTC. It codes for CASSLTGGVNYGYTF.

The V gene is TRBV30, the J gene TRBJ2-7; D perhaps matches TRBD2 (5 bases). Trimming removed 0 bases at V and 0 bases at J, with 9 bases between. Germline CDR1 GTSNPN, CDR2 SVGIG (reference sequence). The CDR3 is 14 amino acids. The DNA for the CDR3 is TGTGCCTGGAGTGTTGGTGGGAGCTCCTACGAGCAGTACTTC. It is translated as CAWSVGGSSYEQYF.

On this clonotype: The junction shows a germline mismatch at one end, possibly a read error. The chain is built from TRBV10-3 and TRBJ2-7, with D unresolved. Per the germline V gene, CDR1 is ENHRY and CDR2 is SYGVKD. The CDR3 covers 13 residues. The CDR3 nucleotides read TGTGCCATCAGTGAGTCTGTTTCGGCGGATATAAACTTC. Translating gives CAISESVSADINF.

V is TRBV21-1 and J is TRBJ2-7; the listed D gene, TRBD1, was not tested against the DNA. TRBV21-1 is flagged as a pseudogene. The CDR3 extends over 14 amino acids. The CDR3 protein is CASSTTGGAREQYF. The CDR3 coding sequence is TGTGCCAGCAGCACAACGGGGGGAGCTCGGGAGCAGTACTTC.

J is TRBJ2-5 and V is TRBV5-1; 11 bases fit TRBD2. Germline CDR1 reads SGHRS; CDR2 reads YFSETQ. Losses at the gene ends were 3 bases for V and 5 bases for J; bases not matched to a gene: 9. This CDR3 region has 16 residues. The CDR3 protein is CASSSSGLAVGETQYF. The CDR3 coding sequence is TGCGCCAGCAGCTCCTCGGGACTAGCGGTAGGGGAGACCCAGTACTTC. The variable domain in full, with the rest retrieved from reference TRBV5-1 and TRBJ2-5, is KAGVTQTPRYLIKTRGQQVTLSCSPISGHRSVSWYQQTPGQGLQFLFEYFSETQRNKGNFPGRFSGRQFSNSRSEMNVSTLELGDSALYLCASSSSGLAVGETQYFGPGTRLLVL.

This chain uses TRBV10-3 with TRBJ1-6; D may be TRBD1 (5 bases). Trimming pared 8 bases from V and 7 bases from J, leaving 6 bases between. The CDR3 has 11 residues. Looked up from germline, CDR1 is ENHRY and CDR2 is SYGVKD. The chain's CDR3 is CAIGDNSPLHF. The CDR3 coding sequence is TGTGCCATCGGGGACAATTCACCCCTCCACTTT.